These T cell receptor beta chains were read from a single sample in a study of shared clonotypes between healthy human individuals. Some clones are missing from TCRdb's copy, which holds only in-frame ones; the method was immunoSEQ multiplex PCR. Of some 2 million clones listed, just under 95% were seen once; the top ten hold 0.9% to 1.4%. Sequencing was carried out using naive CD8+ T cells sorted from blood. The receptors come from a man between 18 and 35 years old in good health. Each CDR3 is given with its conserved first and last residue. D genes are given only for firm matches. Clone size is stated in some rows and not others, as once, few, many or a class when expanded.

d_gene	abundance	v_gene	j_gene	CDR3aa	CDR3nt
.	once	TRBV4-3	TRBJ2-7	CASSQDGGTPIYEQYF	TGCGCCAGCAGCCAAGATGGCGGGACCCCAATCTACGAGCAGTACTTC
TRBD2	.	TRBV4-3	TRBJ2-7	CASSQDPGGSYEQYF	TGCGCCAGCAGCCAAGATCCTGGCGGGAGTTACGAGCAGTACTTC
TRBD1	once	TRBV5-1	TRBJ2-2	CASSGRQGAETGELFF	TGCGCCAGCAGCGGAAGACAGGGGGCGGAAACCGGGGAGCTGTTTTTT
.	.	TRBV7-9	TRBJ1-1	CASSLEGDPDEAFF	TGTGCCAGCAGCTTAGAGGGGGACCCGGATGAAGCTTTCTTT
.	.	TRBV25-1	TRBJ2-7	CATAQSDSGLLRQYF	TGTGCCACCGCACAATCGGACAGCGGACTCCTGAGGCAGTACTTC
.	.	TRBV27	TRBJ2-2	CASSLGASLAGELFF	TGTGCCAGCAGTTTAGGCGCGAGTTTAGCCGGGGAGCTGTTTTTT
.	.	TRBV28	TRBJ2-7	CASSGGYEQYF	TGTGCCAGCAGCGGTGGCTACGAGCAGTACTTC
TRBD1	.	TRBV6-1	TRBJ2-7	CASIFGTGGDEQYF	TGTGCCAGCATTTTTGGGACAGGGGGCGACGAGCAGTACTTC
.	.	TRBV28	TRBJ2-6	CASSYQANVLTF	TGTGCCAGCAGTTACCAGGCCAACGTCCTGACTTTC
.	.	TRBV4-3	TRBJ2-5	CASSQDQRFGTQYF	TGCGCCAGCAGCCAAGATCAAAGGTTTGGGACCCAGTACTTC
TRBD2	.	TRBV11-2	TRBJ2-1	CASSSPRGSGTYNEQFF	TGTGCCAGCAGCTCCCCCCGGGGGAGCGGGACCTACAATGAGCAGTTCTTC
TRBD1	.	TRBV2	TRBJ2-4	CASSALQGAAKNIQYF	TGTGCCAGCAGCGCTCTACAGGGGGCGGCCAAAAACATTCAGTACTTC
TRBD1	.	TRBV6-1	TRBJ2-3	CASSEDRERQYF	TGTGCCAGCAGTGAGGACAGGGAGAGGCAGTATTTT
.	.	TRBV13	TRBJ2-7	CASSLEAGGGPNEQYF	TGTGCCAGCAGCTTAGAGGCCGGGGGTGGCCCCAACGAGCAGTACTTC
.	.	TRBV4-3	TRBJ2-1	CASSPELDYNEQFF	TGCGCCAGCAGCCCTGAGCTGGACTACAATGAGCAGTTCTTC
TRBD1	.	TRBV4-3	TRBJ2-7	CASSQDRNRGVEQYF	TGCGCCAGCAGCCAAGATAGGAACAGGGGCGTCGAGCAGTACTTC
TRBD1	.	TRBV30	TRBJ1-1	CAWSARTGPLPLTEAFF	TGTGCCTGGAGTGCCCGGACAGGCCCACTGCCCCTCACTGAAGCTTTCTTT
TRBD1	.	TRBV28	TRBJ2-1	CASSWTGTGYNEQFF	TGTGCCAGCAGTTGGACAGGAACGGGATACAATGAGCAGTTCTTC
.	.	TRBV6-5	TRBJ2-1	CASSYSGQYNEQFF	TGTGCCAGCAGTTACTCGGGCCAGTACAATGAGCAGTTCTTC
.	.	TRBV5-6	TRBJ1-1	CASSLTLGSMNTEAFF	TGTGCCAGCAGCCTAACCTTAGGCAGTATGAACACTGAAGCTTTCTTT
.	.	TRBV5-1	TRBJ1-1	CASSLDASVGTEAFF	TGCGCCAGCAGCTTGGATGCTTCGGTTGGCACTGAAGCTTTCTTT
TRBD2	.	TRBV7-9	TRBJ2-3	CASSLTSGSTDTQYF	TGTGCCAGCAGCTTGACTAGCGGGAGCACAGATACGCAGTATTTT
.	.	TRBV7-2	TRBJ1-5	CASSAGQVNQPQHF	TGTGCCAGCAGCGCGGGGCAGGTCAATCAGCCCCAGCATTTT
.	few	TRBV10-2	TRBJ1-1	CASSEGTTEAFF	TGCGCCAGCAGTGAAGGGACAACTGAAGCTTTCTTT
.	.	TRBV7-8	TRBJ1-5	CASSLGARGTNQPQHF	TGTGCCAGCAGCTTAGGCGCCAGGGGCACCAATCAGCCCCAGCATTTT
TRBD2	.	TRBV29-1	TRBJ2-2	CSATGGNANTGELFF	TGCAGCGCCACCGGGGGGAACGCGAACACCGGGGAGCTGTTTTTT
.	.	TRBV6-6	TRBJ2-3	CASSYQGLSTDTQYF	TGTGCCAGCAGTTACCAGGGGCTGAGCACAGATACGCAGTATTTT
.	.	TRBV7-2	TRBJ2-7	CASSLAGQGKGYEQYF	TGTGCCAGCAGCTTAGCAGGGCAGGGGAAAGGTTACGAGCAGTACTTC
TRBD2	.	TRBV29-1	TRBJ2-1	CSVSTSGGIYEQFF	TGCAGCGTTTCGACTAGCGGGGGTATATATGAGCAGTTCTTC
TRBD1	.	TRBV10-1	TRBJ1-6	CASSGTANNSPLHF	TGCGCCAGCAGCGGGACAGCCAATAATTCACCCCTCCACTTT
.	.	TRBV11-2	TRBJ1-6	CASSLDFLGPRASSPLHF	TGTGCCAGCAGCTTAGATTTTCTGGGACCCAGGGCGTCTTCACCCCTCCACTTT
.	.	TRBV29-1	TRBJ2-7	CSVGGGYEQYF	TGCAGCGTTGGTGGCGGGTACGAGCAGTACTTC
TRBD1	.	TRBV2	TRBJ2-7	CASRQGVLYEQYF	TGTGCCAGCAGACAGGGGGTACTCTACGAGCAGTACTTC
TRBD1	.	TRBV13	TRBJ2-1	CASSPGTGYNEQFF	TGTGCCAGCAGCCCCGGGACAGGATACAATGAGCAGTTCTTC
.	.	TRBV12-2	TRBJ2-7	CASRRLTGDYYEQYF	TGTGCAAGTCGCCGACTGACAGGGGATTACTACGAGCAGTACTTC
.	.	TRBV6-5	TRBJ2-3	CASSYSKRGKADTQYF	TGTGCCAGCAGTTACTCGAAAAGGGGGAAGGCAGATACGCAGTATTTT
TRBD2	.	TRBV7-9	TRBJ2-2	CASSSSGSPNTGELFF	TGTGCCAGCAGCTCAAGCGGGAGTCCGAACACCGGGGAGCTGTTTTTT
.	once	TRBV10-3	TRBJ1-6	CAISESSSYNSPLHF	TGTGCCATCAGTGAGTCCAGCTCCTATAATTCACCCCTCCACTTT
.	once	TRBV11-2	TRBJ2-1	CASSLAGVNEQFF	TGTGCCAGCAGCTTAGCGGGGGTCAATGAGCAGTTCTTC
.	.	TRBV4-1	TRBJ2-7	CASSQDYTGQKGYEQYF	TGCGCCAGCAGCCAAGATTACACAGGGCAAAAGGGTTACGAGCAGTACTTC
.	.	TRBV19	TRBJ2-1	CASSMGAEGYNEQFF	TGTGCCAGTAGTATGGGGGCCGAAGGATACAATGAGCAGTTCTTC
.	.	TRBV18	TRBJ1-4	CASSEAGMTNEKLFF	TGTGCCAGCTCAGAGGCGGGGATGACTAATGAAAAACTGTTTTTT